These 25 T cell receptor beta chains originate from one sample sequenced in a study of blood T cell repertoires in COVID-19 (dated by TCRdb to 2019 to 2021). Receptor amplification or capture employed the immunoSEQ multiplex PCR assay. This is the immuneACCESS table as TCRdb keeps it, with only in-frame sequences that have V and J called. A part of the clones is gone; compared with another copy, unresolved V genes explain less than half, and the rest is unexplained. In this sample the table shows about 190,000 clones, roughly 80% of which occur a single time. The ten largest clones add up to 9.5% to 15% of the sample. The sequenced sample consisted of peripheral blood. Source of these receptors: a woman aged 45-65 years with acute or convalescent COVID-19.

The rearrangement uses TRBV2 and TRBJ1-1, with 7 bases that match TRBD1. Losses at the gene ends were 6 bases for V and 1 base for J; bases not matched to a gene: 14. The CDR3 totals 17 residues. Germline loops: CDR1 SNHLY, CDR2 FYNNEI. CDR3 amino acids: CASSKDDREVGNTEAFF. CDR3 DNA sequence: TGTGCCAGCAGCAAAGACGACAGGGAGGTAGGGAACACTGAAGCTTTCTTT.

The V and J genes are TRBV7-2 and TRBJ1-3; D may be TRBD1 (5 bases). Between the trimmed V and J ends, which lost 5 bases and 4 bases, there was a span of 12 bases. Germline-derived CDR1 and CDR2 are SGHTA and FQGNSA. The CDR3 extends over 14 amino acids. The CDR3 sequence: CASSPNYRGNTIYF. CDR3 sequence (DNA): TGTGCCAGCAGCCCCAACTACAGGGGAAACACCATATATTTT.

This CDR3 is CASSLAGARETQYF. The DNA of the CDR3 is TGTGCCAGCAGCCTCGCGGGAGCTCGAGAGACCCAGTACTTC. The chain joins TRBV7-9 to TRBJ2-5, with 7 bases identical to TRBD2. The V and J ends lost 5 bases and 4 bases, in that order; junction bases with no gene match: 7. This CDR3 comprises 14 residues. Germline lookup yields CDR1 SEHNR and CDR2 FQNEAQ (reference sequence).

The chain uses TRBV28 and TRBJ1-1; possible D gene TRBD1, 6 bases. CDR1 is MDHEN and CDR2 is SYDVKM in the germline V gene. The CDR3 covers 16 residues. V shed 0 bases and J shed 1 base, with 12 bases lying between them. CDR3 in DNA: TGTGCCAGCAGTTTATGGGGACCGGGACAGAACACTGAAGCTTTCTTT. Its protein product is CASSLWGPGQNTEAFF.

The CDR3: CASRGQGARANEKLFF. The DNA of the CDR3 is TGTGCCAGCAGGGGACAGGGGGCGAGGGCTAATGAAAAACTGTTTTTT. V and J are TRBV2 and TRBJ1-4, with 12 bases lining up with TRBD1. CDR1 and CDR2 (germline): SNHLY, FYNNEI. The V gene end was trimmed by 6 bases and the J gene end by 3 bases; junction bases not matched to a gene: 5. This CDR3 has 16 amino acids.

The CDR3 nucleotides read TGTGCCAGCAGTATGACAGGGTCTAGCAATCAGCCCCAGCATTTT. Its protein is CASSMTGSSNQPQHF. V usage is TRBV28 and J usage is TRBJ1-5; 7 nucleotides line up with TRBD1. Germline V CDR1 and CDR2: MDHEN, SYDVKM. This CDR3 has 15 amino acids. The V gene end was trimmed by 5 bases and the J gene end by 0 bases; junction bases not matched to a gene: 4.

For the CDR3, the DNA is TGTGCCAGCAGCCAGCCGGGGACTGACTATGGCTACACCTTC. Its translation: CASSQPGTDYGYTF. The V and J genes are TRBV7-8 and TRBJ1-2; possible D gene TRBD1, 5 bases. CDR3 size: 14 residues. The germline V gene has CDR1 SGHVS and CDR2 FQNEAQ. V was shortened by 5 bases and J by 3 bases, with 13 bases between the two germline ends.

The CDR3 coding sequence is TGTGCCAGCAGCCTACGAACTAGCGGGGGTGCGGTGTCCTACGAGCAGTACTTC. Its translation is CASSLRTSGGAVSYEQYF. The chain employs TRBV11-2 and TRBJ2-7, with 11 bases aligning to TRBD2. The CDR3 is 18 residues long. Germline V CDR1 and CDR2: SGHAT, FQNNGV. V was clipped by 5 bases and J by 1 base; unmatched bases: 13.

The chain uses TRBV2 and TRBJ1-1; D unclear. The V gene lost 7 bases and the J gene lost 0 bases, with 15 bases spanning the gap. The CDR3 contains 15 residues. Per the germline V gene, CDR1 is SNHLY and CDR2 is FYNNEI. CDR3 nucleotides: TGTGCCAGCATCGTTAGGAGGGTGGTGAACACTGAAGCTTTCTTT. It translates to CASIVRRVVNTEAFF.

This chain joins TRBV9 and TRBJ2-3, with 8 bases fitting TRBD1. Germline V lookup: CDR1 SGDLS, CDR2 YYNGEE. The CDR3 loop spans 14 amino acids. Trimming took 4 bases from V and 4 from J; bases not matched to a gene: 5. This CDR3 is CASSSQGGADTQYF. In DNA, the CDR3 is TGTGCCAGCAGCTCACAGGGGGGAGCAGATACGCAGTATTTT.

The gene calls are TRBV28 and TRBJ1-5; 8 bases are a match to TRBD1. This CDR3 has 15 residues. Germline V lookup: CDR1 MDHEN, CDR2 SYDVKM. The V and J ends lost 3 bases and 9 bases, in that order; junction bases with no gene match: 10. The CDR3 spells CASSFSRGQGRPQHF. In DNA, the CDR3 is TGTGCCAGCAGTTTTAGCAGGGGGCAAGGAAGGCCCCAGCATTTT.

This chain links TRBV9 with TRBJ2-3; TRBD2 matches at 11 bases. Germline lookup yields CDR1 SGDLS and CDR2 YYNGEE. CDR3 length: 14 residues. The junction had 5 bases not matched to a gene; V was cut back by 6 bases and J by 5 bases. The CDR3 DNA sequence: TGTGCCAGCACTGTCGGACTAGCGGGAGATACGCAGTATTTT. The encoded protein is CASTVGLAGDTQYF.

This clone was seen just once. The genes are TRBV19 and TRBJ2-7; possibly TRBD2 for D (6 bases). Germline V gene lookup returns CDR1 LNHDA and CDR2 SQIVND (reference sequence). The V end lost 3 bases, the J end lost 4 bases, and 16 bases lay between the germline ends. This CDR3 has 15 residues. CDR3 coding DNA: TGTGCCAGTAGTATGCCGGGACTTAGCCAATACGAGCAGTACTTC. Its translation is CASSMPGLSQYEQYF.

The rearrangement uses TRBV16 and TRBJ1-2; TRBD1 matches at 8 bases. CDR1 KGHSY and CDR2 FQNENV come from the germline V gene. The V segment lost 10 bases and the J segment 1 base; nucleotides outside the gene matches: 8. The CDR3 has 14 amino acids. CDR3 loop: CATIPGGINYGYTF. For the CDR3, the DNA is TGTGCCACCATCCCAGGGGGCATTAACTATGGCTACACCTTC.

V and J are TRBV11-3 and TRBJ2-1, with TRBD2 identical over 10 bases. The CDR3 is made up of 19 amino acids. V gave up 4 bases and J gave up 0 bases; unmatched junction bases: 12. Germline V gene lookup returns CDR1 SGHNT and CDR2 YENEEA. The CDR3 nucleotides are TGTGCCAGCAGCTCCCGTAGTAGCGGGGGGTCTAGCTCCTACAATGAGCAGTTCTTC. Encoded protein: CASSSRSSGGSSSYNEQFF.

The chain joins TRBV28 to TRBJ1-5; 10 bases align to TRBD1. Germline loops: CDR1 MDHEN, CDR2 SYDVKM. The J segment lost 6 bases and the V segment lost 10 bases, leaving 12 bases of the junction unmatched. The CDR3 extends over 15 amino acids. CDR3 protein: CATSLGQGFRQPQHF. In DNA, the CDR3 is TGTGCCACAAGCCTGGGACAGGGGTTTCGTCAGCCCCAGCATTTT.

This clone was seen a single time. This chain connects TRBV7-2 to TRBJ2-3, with 9 bases aligning to TRBD2. With V trimmed by 2 bases and J by 2 bases, 2 bases remained unmatched. CDR3 size: 15 residues. CDR1 and CDR2 (germline): SGHTA, FQGNSA. Written as DNA, the CDR3 is TGTGCCAGCAGCTTATTAGCGGGGGACACAGATACGCAGTATTTT. Residues: CASSLLAGDTDTQYF.

The chain carries TRBV7-2 and TRBJ1-5; D unresolved. There are 14 residues in the CDR3. Trimming shortened V by 2 bases and J by 1 base, and 6 bases separated the two germline ends. Germline CDR1 is SGHTA and CDR2 is FQGNSA. CDR3 bases: TGTGCCAGCAGCTTAAGGAGGAGCAATCAGCCCCAGCATTTT. It yields the protein CASSLRRSNQPQHF.

This chain connects TRBV6-2 or TRBV6-3 to TRBJ2-2; 11 nucleotides align to TRBD2. This CDR3 has 16 residues. Germline lookup yields CDR1 MNHEY and CDR2 SVGEGT. Germline trimming cut 6 bases from V and 1 base from J; bases unmatched to any gene: 4. In DNA form, the CDR3 reads TGTGCCAGCAGCTGGGGACTAGCGGAGAACACCGGGGAGCTGTTTTTT. Translation: CASSWGLAENTGELFF.

V gene TRBV5-1 combines with J gene TRBJ2-7; TRBD2 aligns across 11 bases. V trimming: 3 bases; J trimming: 6 bases; junction bases outside the gene matches: 11. Germline V gene sequence: CDR1 SGHRS, CDR2 YFSETQ. The CDR3 runs 16 residues. CDR3 loop: CASSSYPGLAGGEQYF. In nucleotides, the CDR3 is TGCGCCAGCAGCTCCTACCCTGGGCTAGCGGGGGGCGAGCAGTACTTC.

This chain links TRBV10-3 with TRBJ1-1; the D gene is possibly TRBD1 (6 bases). Between the trimmed V and J ends, which lost 6 bases and 1 base, there was a span of 15 bases. CDR1 is ENHRY and CDR2 is SYGVKD in the germline V gene. This CDR3 spans 15 amino acids. The CDR3 DNA reads as TGTGCCATCAGGACGACGCCAGGGGCGAACACTGAAGCTTTCTTT. This translates into CAIRTTPGANTEAFF.

In this sample, this clone turned up once. V usage is TRBV30 and J usage is TRBJ1-3; 9 bases are shared with TRBD1. The V and J ends lost 2 bases and 7 bases, in that order; junction bases with no gene match: 9. Per the germline V gene, CDR1 is GTSNPN and CDR2 is SVGIG (reference sequence). The CDR3 has 15 residues. CDR3 sequence: CAWSPGTGKLNTIYF. CDR3 sequence (DNA): TGTGCCTGGAGTCCCGGGACAGGGAAATTGAACACCATATATTTT.

CDR3 residues: CASSPGLQYEQYF. DNA of the CDR3: TGTGCCAGCTCACCGGGACTACAGTACGAGCAGTACTTC. This rearrangement joins TRBV18 to TRBJ2-7; 7 bases fit TRBD2. Germline trimming cut 3 bases from V and 4 bases from J; bases unmatched to any gene: 3. This CDR3 contains 13 residues. Germline loops: CDR1 KGHSH, CDR2 LQKENI.

The CDR3 DNA sequence: TGTGCCAGCAGCCCAAGACAGGGGGTCTATGGCTACACCTTC. Its protein is CASSPRQGVYGYTF. The chain combines TRBV7-2 with TRBJ1-2; 9 nucleotides line up with TRBD1. The CDR3 spans 14 residues. The germline V gene has CDR1 SGHTA and CDR2 FQGNSA. The trim removed 5 bases at V and 4 bases at J, leaving 5 bases unmatched.

The gene calls are TRBV6-5 and TRBJ1-2, with D unresolved. Germline V gives CDR1 MNHEY, CDR2 SVGAGI. V shed 6 bases and J shed 4 bases, with 18 bases lying between them. There are 15 residues in the CDR3. CDR3 DNA: TGTGCCAGCAGCCGACCCCGGCAGGAGGGCTATGGCTACACCTTC. Encoded protein: CASSRPRQEGYGYTF.